The sequence of this TCR beta chain was determined in a study of blood T cell repertoires in COVID-19. Generated by immunoSEQ multiplex PCR, the TCRdb table keeps only in-frame clones and is missing some. The repertoire consists of approximately 180,000 clones, with approximately 83% occurring once and the leading ten covering roughly 3.5%. The CDR3 is made up of 17 amino acids. V trimming: 4 bases; J trimming: 5 bases; junction bases outside the gene matches: 8. The germline gives CDR1 SGHKS, CDR2 YYEKEE (reference sequence). Input material: peripheral blood. The receptor's source is a man aged 55 to 69 with acute or convalescent COVID-19. V and J are TRBV5-5 and TRBJ2-5; 16 bases are a match to TRBD2. The DNA for the CDR3 is TGTGCCAGCAGCACGGGACTAGCGGGAGGGCCGTTCGAGACCCAGTACTTC. The encoded protein is CASSTGLAGGPFETQYF.